The 32 T cell receptor beta chains below were found in one sample sequenced in a study of a mutant IDH1 vaccine in newly diagnosed glioma. Time point defined: week 5, during vaccination. Each dose delivered 300 ug of mutant IDH1 20-mer peptide subcutaneously with imiquimod. No antigen is known for these receptors. Assay used: immunoSEQ multiplex PCR; TCRdb lists only in-frame clones, some missing. The sample holds just under 80,000 clones; around nine tenths are singletons and the top ten take approximately 0.6%. The source was PBMCs, collected from a glioma patient whose treatment included an IDH1 peptide vaccine. The receptors were gathered from a woman aged 45-60 years with glioma.

DNA of the CDR3: TGTGCTAGCCAGACTAGCGGGAGGGCCTACGAGCAGTACTTC. Its translation: CASQTSGRAYEQYF. The chain employs TRBV12-5 and TRBJ2-5; 14 bases agree with TRBD2. The closer fit of TRBJ2-7 to the DNA end suggests the J call may be wrong. The CDR3 loop spans 14 amino acids. Per the germline V gene, CDR1 is LGHNT and CDR2 is FRNRAP.

CDR3 protein: CASREGALQRHIYGYTF. As DNA, the CDR3 is TGTGCCAGCAGAGAAGGGGCCCTACAGAGACATATTTATGGCTACACCTTC. The rearrangement joins TRBV5-8 to TRBJ1-2; possibly TRBD1 for D (5 bases). V was trimmed by 5 bases and J by 5 bases, leaving 25 bases between them. CDR1 is SGHTS and CDR2 is YDEGEE in the germline V gene. CDR3 length: 17 residues.

This chain joins TRBV6-6 and TRBJ1-2; the D is unclear. Germline values: CDR1 MNHNY, CDR2 SVGAGI (reference sequence). The V gene lost 7 bases and the J gene lost 3 bases, with 6 bases spanning the gap. CDR3 length: 11 amino acids. The CDR3 DNA is TGTGCCAGCAAGGGAGACTATGGCTACACCTTC. This sequence encodes CASKGDYGYTF.

This sequence joins TRBV5-1 and TRBJ1-3; 7 bases map to TRBD1. J was trimmed by 8 bases and V by 3 bases; bases with no gene match: 8. Looked up from germline, CDR1 is SGHRS and CDR2 is YFSETQ. The CDR3 has 14 amino acids. In DNA form, the CDR3 reads TGCGCCAGCAGCTCGACAGGGTCCTCGGACACCATATATTTT. This sequence encodes CASSSTGSSDTIYF.

V is TRBV2 and J is TRBJ1-6; no reliable D call. Looked up from germline, CDR1 is SNHLY and CDR2 is FYNNEI. Trimming removed 8 bases from V and 7 bases from J, with 15 bases in between. This CDR3 has 14 amino acids. As DNA, the CDR3 is TGTGCCAGCCGAGATGGCCAACTGAATTCACCCCTCCACTTT. It specifies CASRDGQLNSPLHF. The whole variable domain, remainder taken from reference TRBV2 and TRBJ1-6, is EPEVTQTPSHQVTQMGQEVILRCVPISNHLYFYWYRQILGQKVEFLVSFYNNEISEKSEIFDDQFSVERPDGSNFTLKIRSTKLEDSAMYFCASRDGQLNSPLHFGNGTRLTVT.

This chain joins TRBV5-4 and TRBJ1-4; no clear D. V was pared by 0 bases and J by 2 bases, with 5 bases between. Germline assignment: CDR1 SGHNT and CDR2 YYREEE (reference sequence). This CDR3 contains 14 residues. The CDR3, as DNA: TGTGCCAGCAGCTTGGAGGGTACTAATGAAAAACTGTTTTTT. This encodes CASSLEGTNEKLFF.

V and J are TRBV10-3 and TRBJ2-2, with a tentative D call TRBD1 (6 bases). Trimming pared 10 bases from V and 1 base from J, leaving 13 bases between. Per germline, CDR1 ENHRY and CDR2 SYGVKD. This CDR3 is built from 14 residues. The CDR3 nucleotides read TGTGCCACCCTGGCACAGGGGAACACCGGGGAGCTGTTTTTT. Translated, it gives CATLAQGNTGELFF.

This rearrangement joins TRBV7-9 to TRBJ1-4; perhaps TRBD1 as D (5 bases). This CDR3 is 16 amino acids long. The germline V gene encodes CDR1 SEHNR and CDR2 FQNEAQ (reference sequence). V lost 6 bases and J 3 bases, leaving 17 bases between the germline ends. The CDR3 nucleotides are TGTGCCAGCAGTTTCCGGGACCCTGGTGCTAATGAAAAACTGTTTTTT. Encoded protein: CASSFRDPGANEKLFF.

The gene calls are TRBV27 and TRBJ2-6; D is undetermined. Germline V gene data show CDR1 as MNHEY and CDR2 as SMNVEV (reference sequence). Trimming stripped 5 bases from V and 11 bases from J, with 13 bases between. This CDR3 has 13 amino acids. The CDR3 nucleotides read TGTGCCAGCAGTCGTTCTCTGGAACACGTCCTGACTTTC. Encoded protein: CASSRSLEHVLTF.

The chain links TRBV30 to TRBJ1-4, with D possibly matching TRBD1 (5 bases). The V gene lost 0 bases and the J gene lost 7 bases, with 9 bases spanning the gap. The CDR3 is made up of 13 amino acids. Germline V gene sequence: CDR1 GTSNPN, CDR2 SVGIG (reference sequence). In DNA form, the CDR3 reads TGTGCCTGGAGTGTCGTGGGGGGTGAAAAACTGTTTTTT. Translating gives CAWSVVGGEKLFF.

The CDR3 sequence is CASSFPRWTGKKGAEAFF. CDR3 nucleotides: TGTGCCAGCAGCTTTCCTAGGTGGACGGGCAAAAAAGGCGCTGAAGCTTTCTTT. This sequence joins TRBV7-9 and TRBJ1-1, with no clear D. This CDR3 is built from 18 residues. Deletions cut 3 bases from V and 6 bases from J, with 26 bases between. Germline CDR1 is SEHNR and CDR2 is FQNEAQ (reference sequence).

The chain couples TRBV10-3 to TRBJ2-7; D might be TRBD2 (5 bases). The CDR3 length is 13 residues. Per germline, CDR1 ENHRY and CDR2 SYGVKD. Trimming took 0 bases from V and 3 from J, leaving 6 bases between them. The CDR3, as DNA: TGTGCCATCAGTGAGTCCGGGAACTACGAGCAGTACTTC. Protein sequence: CAISESGNYEQYF.

The J gene is TRBJ2-1, the V gene TRBV2; no reliable D call. V dropped 6 bases and J dropped 8 bases, with 11 bases sitting between them. The CDR3 runs to 12 residues. Germline CDR1 and CDR2: SNHLY and FYNNEI. The CDR3 bases are TGTGCCAGCAGAAGTGTGGTGGATGAGCAGTTCTTC. Translation: CASRSVVDEQFF.

The chain has TRBV5-1 and TRBJ1-1; D not resolved. CDR1 is SGHRS and CDR2 is YFSETQ in the germline V gene. V lost 3 bases and J lost 6, with 12 bases in between. The CDR3 has 13 residues. The CDR3 DNA is TGCGCCAGCAGCTCACAGTCCAGTCCTGAAGCTTTCTTT. Protein sequence: CASSSQSSPEAFF.

This rearrangement joins TRBV6-1 to TRBJ2-5; D not resolved. This CDR3 contains 15 residues. Per germline, CDR1 MNHNS and CDR2 SASEGT. The V end was cut by 6 bases, the J end by 3 bases, with 17 bases between. The CDR3: CASRRVGAMEETQYF. The CDR3, as DNA: TGTGCCAGCAGGAGAGTGGGCGCCATGGAAGAGACCCAGTACTTC.

The J gene is TRBJ2-1, the V gene TRBV6-5; D is possibly TRBD1 or TRBD2 (7 bases each). Germline CDR1 reads MNHEY; CDR2 reads SVGAGI. This CDR3 spans 15 amino acids. Trimming took 0 bases from V and 7 from J, leaving 13 bases between them. The CDR3 sequence: CASSYSAGGGNEQFF. CDR3 nucleotides: TGTGCCAGCAGTTACTCCGCAGGGGGAGGGAATGAGCAGTTCTTC.

The chain links TRBV7-3 to TRBJ2-5; the D gene is possibly TRBD1 (5 bases). Germline values: CDR1 SGHTA, CDR2 FQGTGA. Trimming removed 1 base from V and 4 bases from J, with 13 bases in between. This CDR3 is 15 amino acids long. Written as DNA, the CDR3 is TGTGCCAGCAGCTTAAATGCAGGGCCCCGAGAGACCCAGTACTTC. It encodes CASSLNAGPRETQYF.

This clone was observed once. The chain carries TRBV6-1 and TRBJ1-2; the D is unclear. CDR1 is MNHNS and CDR2 is SASEGT in the germline V gene. This CDR3 spans 14 amino acids. V dropped 3 bases and J dropped 4 bases, with 12 bases sitting between them. This chain's CDR3 is CASSDTGRSYGYTF. CDR3 bases: TGTGCCAGCAGTGATACCGGACGGAGCTATGGCTACACCTTC.

V usage is TRBV5-5 and J usage is TRBJ2-7, with 8 bases aligning to TRBD2. The CDR3 contains 17 residues. The V segment lost 10 bases and the J segment 4 bases; nucleotides outside the gene matches: 22. CDR1 SGHKS and CDR2 YYEKEE come from the germline V gene (reference sequence). The CDR3 sequence: CAEPFPPTKRERYEQYF. CDR3 bases: TGTGCCGAACCTTTTCCCCCCACTAAGCGGGAGAGGTACGAGCAGTACTTC.

The genes are TRBV6-5 and TRBJ2-7; 8 bases are a match to TRBD2. Germline V lookup: CDR1 MNHEY, CDR2 SVGAGI. V lost 5 bases and J lost 3; bases outside the gene matches: 3. The CDR3 sequence is 13 residues long. DNA for the CDR3: TGTGCCAGCAGTAGCGGGAGAGGCTACGAGCAGTACTTC. Its translation: CASSSGRGYEQYF.

This chain uses TRBV6-1 with TRBJ2-7; TRBD1 aligns across 8 bases. In germline, CDR1 is MNHNS, CDR2 SASEGT. The CDR3 has 15 residues. V was pared by 3 bases and J by 4 bases, with 8 bases of the junction left unmatched. In nucleotides, the CDR3 is TGTGCCAGCAGTGATGGCCCAGGGGGCTTATACGAGCAGTACTTC. This sequence encodes CASSDGPGGLYEQYF.

This chain joins TRBV10-3 and TRBJ1-3; 11 bases are a match to TRBD1. This CDR3 is 13 amino acids long. Per germline, CDR1 ENHRY and CDR2 SYGVKD. The V gene end was trimmed by 7 bases and the J gene end by 8 bases; junction bases not matched to a gene: 4. The CDR3: CAITGQGGHTIYF. As DNA, the CDR3 is TGTGCCATCACGGGACAGGGGGGGCACACCATATATTTT.

Notes on this clone: The junction does not match germline at one end; this may be a read error. The chain couples TRBV7-7 to TRBJ2-5; 14 nucleotides align to TRBD2. The germline CDR1 and CDR2 sequences are SSHAT and FNYEAQ (reference sequence). The CDR3 is 15 residues long. The CDR3 region is CASSQGLAGEKTQYF. CDR3 sequence (DNA): TGTGCTAGCAGCCAGGGACTAGCGGGAGAGAAGACCCAGTACTTC.

The V gene is TRBV6-6, the J gene TRBJ2-7, with D unclear. The germline CDR1 and CDR2 sequences are MNHNY and SVGAGI (reference sequence). V lost 8 bases, J lost 1 base, and 9 bases lay in between. This CDR3 region has 12 residues. CDR3: CASSRRSYEQYF. The CDR3 region has the DNA TGTGCCAGCTCGCGGCGATCCTACGAGCAGTACTTC.

This clone was seen a single time. The chain is built from TRBV11-2 and TRBJ2-3; D not certain. Looked up from germline, CDR1 is SGHAT and CDR2 is FQNNGV. The CDR3 has 12 residues. Trimming shortened V by 7 bases and J by 7 bases, and 12 bases separated the two germline ends. Here the CDR3 reads CASTTDPNTQYF. CDR3 bases: TGTGCCAGCACCACCGATCCGAATACGCAGTATTTT. The variable domain in full, completed from reference TRBV11-2 and TRBJ2-3, reads EAGVAQSPRYKIIEKRQSVAFWCNPISGHATLYWYQQILGQGPKLLIQFQNNGVVDDSQLPKDRFSAERLKGVDSTLKIQPAKLEDSAVYLCASTTDPNTQYFGPGTRLTVL.

J is TRBJ2-1 and V is TRBV28; TRBD2 matches at 7 bases. The CDR3 has 15 amino acids. V lost 5 bases, J lost 4 bases, and 8 bases stayed unmatched. Germline V gene lookup returns CDR1 MDHEN and CDR2 SYDVKM. The CDR3 loop is CASSPIPAGYNEQFF. Written as DNA, the CDR3 is TGTGCCAGCAGTCCTATCCCAGCGGGATACAATGAGCAGTTCTTC.

V and J are TRBV6-1 and TRBJ1-3, with no clear D. Looked up from germline, CDR1 is MNHNS and CDR2 is SASEGT. The CDR3 loop spans 15 amino acids. V lost 3 bases, J lost 0 bases, and 9 bases lay in between. CDR3 sequence (DNA): TGTGCCAGCAGTGAGTGGATTTCCTCTGGAAACACCATATATTTT. Protein product: CASSEWISSGNTIYF.

V gene TRBV29-1 combines with J gene TRBJ2-1; D tentatively reads TRBD1 or TRBD2 (5 bases each). The CDR3 has 12 amino acids. Germline loops: CDR1 SQVTM, CDR2 ANQGSEA. The V and J ends lost 0 bases and 9 bases respectively, with 9 bases between them. The CDR3 is CSVEDVGGEQFF. For the CDR3, the DNA is TGCAGCGTTGAAGATGTTGGGGGTGAGCAGTTCTTC.

The rearrangement joins TRBV5-1 to TRBJ2-1; D may match TRBD1 or TRBD2 (5 bases each). The V gene's germline CDR1 is SGHRS and CDR2 YFSETQ. The V end lost 3 bases, the J end lost 10 bases, and 17 bases lay between the germline ends. This CDR3 has 14 amino acids. The CDR3 loop reads CASSYGTPLGEQFF. DNA of the CDR3: TGCGCCAGCAGCTACGGGACGCCTTTGGGGGAGCAGTTCTTC.

The chain has TRBV7-8 and TRBJ2-2; maybe TRBD1 (6 bases). The CDR3 covers 17 residues. The germline V gene has CDR1 SGHVS and CDR2 FQNEAQ. Trimming left V 2 bases short and J 4 bases short, with 17 bases between. The CDR3 reads CASSLWAGTRGTGELFF. The DNA for the CDR3 is TGTGCCAGCAGCTTATGGGCCGGGACCAGGGGCACCGGGGAGCTGTTTTTT. Together with reference TRBV7-8 and TRBJ2-2, the CDR3 gives the full variable domain: GAGVSQSPRYKVAKRGQDVALRCDPISGHVSLFWYQQALGQGPEFLTYFQNEAQLDKSGLPSDRFFAERPEGSVSTLKIQRTQQEDSAVYLCASSLWAGTRGTGELFFGEGSRLTVL.

The chain carries TRBV5-8 and TRBJ1-1, with D unresolved. CDR1 is SGHTS, CDR2 YDEGEE, per germline. V was trimmed by 0 bases and J by 7 bases, leaving 10 bases between them. The CDR3 extends over 13 amino acids. CDR3 sequence reads: CASSLGPAFEAFF. In DNA form, the CDR3 reads TGTGCCAGCAGCTTGGGACCAGCGTTTGAAGCTTTCTTT.

The rearrangement links TRBV6-1 to TRBJ1-5; perhaps TRBD1 as D (5 bases). The CDR3 sequence is 14 residues long. From germline, CDR1 is MNHNS and CDR2 SASEGT. The V end was cut by 1 base, the J end by 6 bases, with 10 bases between. CDR3 coding DNA: TGTGCCAGCAGTGAAGGGCAGGGAAGTCAGCCCCAGCATTTT. It encodes CASSEGQGSQPQHF.